This TCR beta chain was retrieved from a study of blood T cell repertoires in COVID-19. Study information: Acute and convalescent COVID-19 specimens originated in the United States, Italy and Spain.

The CDR3 spans 14 residues. V was pared by 1 base and J by 7 bases, with 13 bases between. Germline V gene data show CDR1 as LGHNA and CDR2 as YNFKEQ. Per the authors' pipeline: Amplification from reference gene primers served as the basis for estimated nucleated cell counts. Clones were sequenced by immunoSEQ multiplex PCR, and TCRdb holds only the in-frame ones, with some missing. V and J calls and clone size come straight from that table; D and trimming were deduced from the DNA. The sample holds 200,000 to 300,000 clones, 85% to 90% seen once. The participants were between about 18 and 95 years old and came from about two dozen US areas. What the recovered Cohort 3 donors had was two negative PCRs, clearance, or symptom resolution.

The genes are TRBV4-2 and TRBJ1-2; a weak D match, TRBD1 (6 bases). The sequenced sample consisted of PBMCs or T cells enriched from blood (not recorded which). The receptor was isolated from a man aged 40-49 years who had recovered from COVID-19. The CDR3 nucleotides read TGTGCCAGCAGCCAAGCGGGGGGCGGGAGTGGCTACACCTTC. This gives the protein CASSQAGGGSGYTF.